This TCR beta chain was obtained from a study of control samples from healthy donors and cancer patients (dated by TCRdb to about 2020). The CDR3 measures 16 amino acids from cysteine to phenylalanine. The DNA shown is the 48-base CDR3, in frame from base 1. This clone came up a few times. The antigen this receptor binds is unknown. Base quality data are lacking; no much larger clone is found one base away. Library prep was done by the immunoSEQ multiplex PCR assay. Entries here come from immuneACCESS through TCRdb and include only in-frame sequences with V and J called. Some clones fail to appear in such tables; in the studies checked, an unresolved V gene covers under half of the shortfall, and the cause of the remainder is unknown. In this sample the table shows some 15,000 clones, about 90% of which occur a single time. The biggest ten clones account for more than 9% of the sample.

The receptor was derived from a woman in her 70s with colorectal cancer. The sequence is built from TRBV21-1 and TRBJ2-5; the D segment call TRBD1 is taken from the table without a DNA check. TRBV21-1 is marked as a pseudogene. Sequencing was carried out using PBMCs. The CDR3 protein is CASSKAAETGQETQYF. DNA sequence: TGTGCCAGCAGCAAAGCAGCGGAGACAGGACAAGAGACCCAGTACTTC.